Below are 8 T cell receptor beta chains sequenced from a single sample in a study of T cells in Graves' hyperthyroidism and ophthalmopathy. It was RNA transcripts that yielded the amplified TCR beta CDR3 regions. HTBI primers drove first-round RT-PCR of the TCR CDR3. TCRdb reprocessed the multiplex PCR reads via MiXCR and lists one record per CDR3 protein. The sample has 75,000 to 100,000 distinct CDR3 sequences; roughly 56% are singletons. The source material was blood. Receptor source: a woman between 35 and 50 years old with Graves' hyperthyroidism.

Written as DNA, the CDR3 is TGCAGTCGGGAGAAGGGGTCCTACGAGCAGTACTTC. This translates into CSREKGSYEQYF. The chain joins TRBV29-1 to TRBJ2-7, with D tentatively TRBD2 (6 bases). The CDR3 is 12 amino acids. CDR1 is SQVTM, CDR2 ANQGSEA, per germline.

This clonotype has at least ten counts. This chain joins TRBV4-1 and TRBJ2-7; tentatively, D is TRBD2 (6 bases). Germline assignment: CDR1 MGHRA and CDR2 YSYEKL. V was trimmed by 0 bases and J by 4 bases, leaving 13 bases between them. CDR3 length: 15 amino acids. CDR3 loop: CASSQDRVRGYEQYF. CDR3 nucleotides: TGCGCCAGCAGCCAAGATCGGGTTCGGGGGTACGAGCAGTACTTC.

The chain uses TRBV7-6 and TRBJ2-5; 8 positions agree with TRBD1. This CDR3 spans 13 amino acids. Per germline, CDR1 SGHVS and CDR2 FNYEAQ. V trimming: 5 bases; J trimming: 7 bases; junction bases outside the gene matches: 6. The CDR3 region is CASSPGQGGTQYF. The DNA of the CDR3 is TGTGCCAGCAGCCCTGGACAGGGAGGGACCCAGTACTTC.

The gene calls are TRBV2 and TRBJ1-2, with D unclear. This CDR3 has 14 residues. Germline V gene lookup returns CDR1 SNHLY and CDR2 FYNNEI. Deletions cut 4 bases from V and 0 bases from J, with 9 bases between. The CDR3 protein is CASSVSRSNYGYTF. CDR3 nucleotides: TGTGCCAGCAGTGTTTCACGTTCTAACTATGGCTACACCTTC. Filled out from reference TRBV2 and TRBJ1-2, the complete variable domain reads EPEVTQTPSHQVTQMGQEVILRCVPISNHLYFYWYRQILGQKVEFLVSFYNNEISEKSEIFDDQFSVERPDGSNFTLKIRSTKLEDSAMYFCASSVSRSNYGYTFGSGTRLTVV.

This clonotype appeared a few times. The gene calls are TRBV7-9 and TRBJ2-7; a possible D gene is TRBD1 (8 bases). Germline loops: CDR1 SEHNR, CDR2 FQNEAQ (reference sequence). V was shortened by 5 bases and J by 4 bases, with 12 bases between the two germline ends. The CDR3 loop spans 13 amino acids. CDR3 sequence (DNA): TGTGCCAGCAGCCTACAGGGGGGGTACGAGCAGTACTTC. Protein sequence: CASSLQGGYEQYF.

The chain uses TRBV7-2 and TRBJ2-7, with TRBD2 identical over 10 bases. CDR1 SGHTA and CDR2 FQGNSA come from the germline V gene. The CDR3 loop spans 13 amino acids. Trimming cost V 6 bases and J 4 bases; bases outside gene matches: 3. The CDR3 region has the DNA TGTGCCAGCAGTAGCGGGAGGCGGTACGAGCAGTACTTC. Translating gives CASSSGRRYEQYF.

The rearrangement joins TRBV7-4 to TRBJ1-2, with D perhaps TRBD1 (6 bases). This CDR3 is 14 amino acids long. The V gene lost 2 bases and the J gene lost 4 bases, with 11 bases spanning the gap. Germline CDR1 is SGHVT and CDR2 is SQSDAQ. CDR3 sequence (DNA): TGTGCCAGCAGCTTATACCGGACAGTCTATGGCTACACCTTC. It specifies CASSLYRTVYGYTF. The full variable domain, rest sourced from reference TRBV7-4 and TRBJ1-2, is GAGVSQSPRYKVAKRGRDVALRCDSISGHVTLYWYRQTLGQGSEVLTYSQSDAQRDKSGRPSGRFSAERPERSVSTLKIQRTEQGDSAVYLCASSLYRTVYGYTFGSGTRLTVV.

This clonotype was detected many times. The chain is built from TRBV6-5 and TRBJ1-2; 8 nucleotides agree with TRBD1. Losses at the gene ends were 10 bases for V and 8 bases for J; bases not matched to a gene: 6. CDR1 and CDR2 (germline): MNHEY, SVGAGI. The CDR3 has 11 residues. The CDR3 DNA follows: TGTGCCACCTGGACAGGGAACGGCTACACCTTC. It is translated as CATWTGNGYTF.